This T cell receptor (beta chain) was found in a study of blood T cells in healthy people across ages. The study, taken as a whole, reports: Higher diversity, along with more naive CD4+ cells, distinguished long-lived donors from aged donors.

A remark on this clonotype: The target antigen is unknown.

Whenever a sample was processed, at least 6.5 million PBMCs were isolated. With a J-beta primer mix and a sample-barcoded 5' primer, a second PCR ran about 7 to 12 cycles. Every cDNA molecule carried a tag from a template-switch adaptor bearing 12 random nucleotides. One entry per CDR3 protein, called by TCRdb with MiXCR from the 5' RACE reads. Among 1.8 million or so distinct CDR3 sequences, around 40% were seen once, and the ten largest hold 23%. Germline assignment: CDR1 MNHEY and CDR2 SVGAGI. The CDR3 extends over 13 amino acids. The chain has TRBV6-5 and TRBJ2-5, with a tentative D call TRBD1 (6 bases). With the DNA end fitting TRBJ2-7 better, the J assignment may be wrong. The specimen was blood. The source of this sequence is a human donor in good health. As DNA, the CDR3 is TGTGCCAGCAAACCCCAGGGGACCTACGAGCAGTACTTC. Amino acid sequence: CASKPQGTYEQYF.